Listed below are T cell receptor beta chains from one sample, sequenced in a study of T cells in Graves' hyperthyroidism and ophthalmopathy. TCRdb reanalysed the multiplex PCR reads using MiXCR and keeps one entry per CDR3 protein. This sample has 600,000 or so distinct CDR3 sequences; approximately 44% occur once, and the top ten carry approximately 8.2%. The sample was peripheral blood or thyroid tissue (not recorded which). Receptors were obtained from a woman between 18 and 29 years old with Graves' hyperthyroidism. Each CDR3 is given with its conserved first and last residue. The D gene is left open where the match is weak. Clone size, where shown, is once, few, many, or a class for clones that have expanded.

v_gene	len	d_gene	j_gene	abundance	CDR3aa	CDR3nt
TRBV12-3/TRBV12-4	15	-	TRBJ2-5	-	CASRPPGTEQETQYF	TGTGCCAGCAGACCCCCCGGGACGGAACAAGAGACCCAGTACTTC
TRBV7-8	14	-	TRBJ2-2	many	CASSLGLGTGELFF	TGTGCCAGCAGCTTAGGCCTCGGGACCGGGGAGCTGTTTTTT
TRBV7-9	11	-	TRBJ1-1	many	CASTANTEAFF	TGTGCCAGCACCGCGAACACTGAAGCTTTCTTT
TRBV20-1	14	TRBD2	TRBJ2-7	few	CSASTGTSGLEQYF	TGCAGTGCTAGCACCGGGACTAGCGGCCTCGAGCAGTACTTC
TRBV5-1	14	-	TRBJ2-5	once	CASSPQGGDQPQYF	TGCGCCAGCAGCCCCCAGGGGGGAGATCAGCCCCAGTACTTC
TRBV7-9	15	TRBD2	TRBJ2-7	many	CASSLQTSGSSEQYF	TGTGCCAGCAGCTTACAAACTAGCGGGAGTTCCGAGCAGTACTTC
TRBV7-2	12	-	TRBJ1-1	few	CASRAKYTEAFF	TGTGCCAGCAGGGCTAAATACACTGAAGCTTTCTTT
TRBV24-1	15	-	TRBJ2-5	-	CTSSYRSPQQETQYF	TGTACCAGCAGTTACCGATCCCCGCAGCAAGAGACCCAGTACTTC
TRBV4-2	14	TRBD2	TRBJ2-7	once	CASSQLSGSGEQYF	TGTGCCAGCAGCCAACTAAGCGGGAGTGGCGAGCAGTACTTC
TRBV7-8	14	-	TRBJ2-5	-	CASSHSPPQETQYF	TGTGCCAGCAGCCATTCCCCGCCCCAAGAGACCCAGTACTTC
TRBV12-3/TRBV12-4	15	TRBD1	TRBJ2-5	-	CASSPGQGVRETQYF	TGTGCCAGCAGCCCGGGACAGGGAGTAAGAGAGACCCAGTACTTC
TRBV2	13	-	TRBJ1-1	few	CASSLTGVPEAFF	TGTGCCAGCAGTCTCACGGGGGTCCCTGAAGCTTTCTTT
TRBV24-1	11	-	TRBJ2-1	-	CATSDLNEQFF	TGTGCCACCAGTGATCTTAATGAGCAGTTCTTC
TRBV24-1	14	TRBD1	TRBJ2-7	-	CATSDSDRENKQYF	TGTGCCACCAGTGATTCCGACAGGGAAAACAAGCAGTACTTC
TRBV7-8	17	-	TRBJ2-5	-	CASSVNRAGWEEETQYF	TGTGCCAGCAGCGTAAACAGGGCGGGATGGGAGGAAGAGACCCAGTACTTC
TRBV20-1	15	-	TRBJ1-2	-	CSASQPRAGNYGYTF	TGCAGTGCTAGTCAACCGAGGGCAGGAAACTATGGCTACACCTTC
TRBV29-1	11	TRBD2	TRBJ2-5	-	CSGSGEVIQYF	TGCAGCGGGAGCGGGGAAGTGATCCAGTACTTC
TRBV7-9	13	-	TRBJ2-7	-	CASSFRVGDEQYF	TGTGCCAGCAGCTTTCGGGTGGGGGACGAGCAGTACTTC
TRBV15	16	TRBD2	TRBJ2-3	-	CATSDRSGRNTDTQYF	TGTGCCACCAGTGATCGTAGCGGGAGGAACACAGATACGCAGTATTTT
TRBV25-1	12	-	TRBJ1-2	-	CASVGGNYGYTF	TGTGCCAGCGTGGGAGGGAACTATGGCTACACCTTC
TRBV7-2	17	-	TRBJ1-1	-	CASSFPRRGEANTEAFF	TGTGCCAGCAGCTTTCCAAGAAGGGGGGAGGCGAACACTGAAGCTTTCTTT
TRBV2	14	TRBD1	TRBJ1-1	few	CASRGQGAQVEAFF	TGTGCCAGCAGGGGACAGGGGGCGCAGGTTGAAGCTTTCTTT
TRBV20-1	15	-	TRBJ1-5	-	CSASWGHHSNQPQHF	TGCAGTGCTAGCTGGGGACACCATAGCAATCAGCCCCAGCATTTT
TRBV5-1	13	-	TRBJ2-7	many	CASSLDMSYEQYF	TGCGCCAGCAGCTTGGACATGTCCTACGAGCAGTACTTC
TRBV29-1	11	-	TRBJ1-5	once	CSVGYNQPQHF	TGCAGCGTTGGTTACAATCAGCCCCAGCATTTT
TRBV2	14	-	TRBJ1-4	many	CASSDGPPSEKLFF	TGTGCCAGCAGTGATGGGCCGCCTTCTGAAAAACTGTTTTTT
TRBV29-1	12	TRBD1	TRBJ1-4	-	CSVLTGGEKLFF	TGCAGCGTTCTGACAGGGGGGGAAAAACTGTTTTTT
TRBV7-8	15	-	TRBJ1-1	-	CASSVRDTMNTEAFF	TGTGCCAGCAGCGTAAGGGACACCATGAACACTGAAGCTTTCTTT
TRBV6-5	15	TRBD1	TRBJ1-2	few	CASRHGTGVYYGYTF	TGTGCCAGCAGGCATGGGACAGGGGTGTACTATGGCTACACCTTC
TRBV10-3	13	TRBD1	TRBJ1-1	-	CASWDREGTEAFF	TGTGCCAGCTGGGACAGGGAGGGGACTGAAGCTTTCTTT
TRBV29-1	13	-	TRBJ2-2	-	CSVDRPTTGELFF	TGCAGCGTTGATAGGCCGACCACCGGGGAGCTGTTTTTT
TRBV19	13	TRBD1	TRBJ1-1	few	CASSREQGTEAFF	TGTGCCAGCAGCCGAGAACAGGGGACTGAAGCTTTCTTT
TRBV29-1	14	TRBD1	TRBJ2-3	-	CSVVGTGVTDTQYF	TGCAGCGTTGTCGGGACAGGGGTGACAGATACGCAGTATTTT
TRBV25-1	15	TRBD1	TRBJ1-2	-	CASSPDRVSGYGYTF	TGTGCCAGCTCACCTGACAGGGTATCGGGCTATGGCTACACCTTC
TRBV29-1	9	-	TRBJ2-5	few	CSVGQTQYF	TGCAGCGTTGGACAGACTCAGTACTTC
TRBV7-2	14	-	TRBJ1-1	many	CASSQETGNTEAFF	TGTGCCAGCAGCCAAGAGACGGGGAACACTGAAGCTTTCTTT
TRBV24-1	18	-	TRBJ2-7	-	CASSERPRNLRGTYEQYF	TGTGCCAGCAGTGAGCGTCCCCGAAACCTTAGGGGGACCTACGAGCAGTACTTC
TRBV24-1	16	TRBD1	TRBJ2-2	few	CATSDSGQVITGELFF	TGTGCCACCAGTGATTCCGGACAGGTGATCACCGGGGAGCTGTTTTTT
TRBV7-3	16	-	TRBJ1-3	few	CASSPNGRRSGNTIYF	TGTGCCAGCAGCCCCAATGGCAGGCGCTCTGGAAACACCATATATTTT
TRBV5-4	15	-	TRBJ1-1	-	CASSSRAQLNTEAFF	TGTGCCAGCAGCTCTCGGGCGCAACTGAACACTGAAGCTTTCTTT
TRBV20-1	13	TRBD1	TRBJ1-5	once	CSGTSGGGQPQHF	TGCAGTGGCACTTCAGGGGGCGGTCAGCCCCAGCATTTT
TRBV25-1	14	TRBD1	TRBJ1-1	-	CAWSDRGSNTEAFF	TGTGCCTGGAGCGACAGGGGATCTAACACTGAAGCTTTCTTT
TRBV2	20	-	TRBJ1-5	-	CASSFYICSARTSGNQPQHF	-
TRBV5-8	14	-	TRBJ2-2	few	CASSSSTVTGELFF	TGTGCCAGCAGCTCGTCGACAGTAACCGGGGAGCTGTTTTTT
TRBV24-1	13	-	TRBJ1-2	many	CATSDWRGYGYTF	TGTGCCACCAGTGATTGGCGGGGGTATGGCTACACCTTC